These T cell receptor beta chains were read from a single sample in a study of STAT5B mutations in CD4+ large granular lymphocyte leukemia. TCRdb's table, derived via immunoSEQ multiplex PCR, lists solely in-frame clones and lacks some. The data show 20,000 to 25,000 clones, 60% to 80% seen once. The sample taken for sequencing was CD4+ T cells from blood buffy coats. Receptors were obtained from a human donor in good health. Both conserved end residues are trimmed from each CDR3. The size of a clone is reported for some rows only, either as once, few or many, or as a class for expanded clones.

cdr3_aa: ASSLSVVRLAGGNEQF; clone_size: -; v_call: TRBV27; j_call: TRBJ2-1
cdr3_aa: ASSQAGTLVGEKLF; clone_size: -; v_call: TRBV4-2; j_call: TRBJ1-4
cdr3_aa: AISEFRGFSSYEQY; clone_size: -; v_call: TRBV10-3; j_call: TRBJ2-7
cdr3_aa: ASSDGDRIINYGYT; clone_size: -; v_call: TRBV2; j_call: TRBJ1-2
cdr3_aa: ASSVGQGRGNEQF; clone_size: -; v_call: TRBV9; j_call: TRBJ2-1
cdr3_aa: ASSLRNRNYGYT; clone_size: -; v_call: TRBV28; j_call: TRBJ1-2
cdr3_aa: ASSYSGGNTGELF; clone_size: -; v_call: TRBV6-6; j_call: TRBJ2-2
cdr3_aa: ASNGGPLVSGNTIY; clone_size: large; v_call: TRBV4-1; j_call: TRBJ1-3
cdr3_aa: ATSRRQGHNEQF; clone_size: once; v_call: TRBV15; j_call: TRBJ2-1
cdr3_aa: ASRPGRLNSPLH; clone_size: -; v_call: TRBV6-5; j_call: TRBJ1-6
cdr3_aa: ASSYSGRTNYGYT; clone_size: -; v_call: TRBV6-6; j_call: TRBJ1-2
cdr3_aa: ASSFPGLAGTSVGF; clone_size: once; v_call: TRBV6-5; j_call: TRBJ2-1
cdr3_aa: ASSRGRKETQY; clone_size: -; v_call: TRBV7-3; j_call: TRBJ2-5
cdr3_aa: ASSPSDRGGYT; clone_size: -; v_call: TRBV7-9; j_call: TRBJ1-2
cdr3_aa: ASSQEVRYYNYGYT; clone_size: -; v_call: TRBV4-2; j_call: TRBJ1-2
cdr3_aa: ASSQDLGTALFSGNTIY; clone_size: -; v_call: TRBV7-9; j_call: TRBJ1-3
cdr3_aa: ASSEAPGREAF; clone_size: -; v_call: TRBV2; j_call: TRBJ1-1
cdr3_aa: ASSQRIAGSNEQF; clone_size: few; v_call: TRBV27; j_call: TRBJ2-1
cdr3_aa: ATSRDRVNQPQH; clone_size: -; v_call: TRBV15; j_call: TRBJ1-5
cdr3_aa: ASSITGTVSTGELF; clone_size: once; v_call: TRBV27; j_call: TRBJ2-2
cdr3_aa: AIGPGEKLF; clone_size: -; v_call: TRBV10-3; j_call: TRBJ1-4
cdr3_aa: ASSHDRGGMEKLF; clone_size: -; v_call: TRBV4-3; j_call: TRBJ1-4
cdr3_aa: ASSQNTGQGFFSNQPQH; clone_size: -; v_call: TRBV4-3; j_call: TRBJ1-5
cdr3_aa: ASSLSRGPAPLH; clone_size: few; v_call: TRBV27; j_call: TRBJ1-6
cdr3_aa: ASSLGLYGNEQF; clone_size: -; v_call: TRBV7-2; j_call: TRBJ2-1
cdr3_aa: SFRGTGTGELF; clone_size: once; v_call: TRBV29-1; j_call: TRBJ2-2
cdr3_aa: ASSLDARAGNTIY; clone_size: -; v_call: TRBV11-2; j_call: TRBJ1-3
cdr3_aa: ASSLFRLAYAGEANVLT; clone_size: -; v_call: TRBV7-9; j_call: TRBJ2-6
cdr3_aa: ASSFPLVGGPADTQY; clone_size: -; v_call: TRBV5-4; j_call: TRBJ2-3
cdr3_aa: ASSLTRGGNTEAF; clone_size: -; v_call: TRBV5-4; j_call: TRBJ1-1
cdr3_aa: ASSYAPGRQETQY; clone_size: -; v_call: TRBV6-5; j_call: TRBJ2-5
cdr3_aa: ATSRDGVPLTTNYGYT; clone_size: -; v_call: TRBV15; j_call: TRBJ1-2
cdr3_aa: ASSYDFLYGYT; clone_size: -; v_call: TRBV6-5; j_call: TRBJ1-2
cdr3_aa: ASSLAEESSYNSPLH; clone_size: -; v_call: TRBV28; j_call: TRBJ1-6
cdr3_aa: ASSLEVIANTGELF; clone_size: -; v_call: TRBV5-4; j_call: TRBJ2-2
cdr3_aa: ASIAGGLLSGTDTQY; clone_size: -; v_call: TRBV28; j_call: TRBJ2-3
cdr3_aa: ASSYAGLSTDTQY; clone_size: -; v_call: TRBV6-5; j_call: TRBJ2-3
cdr3_aa: AISTPQGNQETQY; clone_size: -; v_call: TRBV10-3; j_call: TRBJ2-5
cdr3_aa: AWKLGGGYNEQF; clone_size: -; v_call: TRBV30; j_call: TRBJ2-1
cdr3_aa: ASTPEGGLRAF; clone_size: -; v_call: TRBV19; j_call: TRBJ1-1
cdr3_aa: ASSLLGQMNTEAF; clone_size: few; v_call: TRBV11-2; j_call: TRBJ1-1
cdr3_aa: ASSSGLGTDTQY; clone_size: -; v_call: TRBV9; j_call: TRBJ2-3
cdr3_aa: ASSQEWTGAGGYT; clone_size: -; v_call: TRBV4-2; j_call: TRBJ1-2